This TCR beta chain comes out of a study of CD4 T cells in relation to SARS-CoV-2 and coronaviruses. Assay used: immunoSEQ multiplex PCR; TCRdb lists only in-frame clones, some missing. Among about 38,000 clones listed, around 87% were seen once. The CDR3 contains 21 residues. The ends lost 3 bases at V and 0 bases at J; junction bases unmatched: 15. Germline V lookup: CDR1 LNHDA, CDR2 SQIVND (reference sequence). This receptor was identified in an adult with COVID-19. Sequenced input: memory CD4+ T cells from PBMCs. This sequence joins TRBV19 and TRBJ2-4; TRBD2 matches 12 bases. The CDR3 spells CASSISPTNGLAGLAKNIQYF. Here the CDR3 DNA reads TGTGCCAGTAGTATTTCCCCAACGAATGGACTAGCGGGACTAGCCAAAAACATTCAGTACTTC.